This T cell receptor (beta chain) was observed in a study of blood T cells in healthy people across ages. Broader study findings: Researchers report that TCR beta diversity correlated strongly with naive T cell percentage. The lack of PBMC sorting stopped any conclusive naive versus antigen-experienced comparison.

Trimming took 6 bases from V and 5 from J; bases not matched to a gene: 9. The CDR3 runs to 15 residues. The germline CDR1 and CDR2 sequences are MDHEN and SYDVKM. Each donor supplied 8 to 10 milliliters of peripheral blood. For this clonotype: What it recognizes is unknown.

The second PCR ran roughly 6 to 12 cycles with a sample-barcoded 5' primer and J-beta primers. With 12 random nucleotides, a template-switch adaptor tagged each individual cDNA molecule. TCRdb re-called the 5' RACE reads with MiXCR, one entry per CDR3 protein. The sample lists about 970,000 distinct CDR3 sequences, roughly half occurring once. The TCR was taken from a woman aged 55-69 years in good health. The sequencing sample was made of blood. The rearrangement links TRBV28 to TRBJ2-1; the match to TRBD2 covers 8 bases. For the CDR3, the DNA is TGTGCCAGCAGCCCGAGCGGGAGTGTAGACAATGAGCAGTTCTTC. Amino acid sequence: CASSPSGSVDNEQFF.